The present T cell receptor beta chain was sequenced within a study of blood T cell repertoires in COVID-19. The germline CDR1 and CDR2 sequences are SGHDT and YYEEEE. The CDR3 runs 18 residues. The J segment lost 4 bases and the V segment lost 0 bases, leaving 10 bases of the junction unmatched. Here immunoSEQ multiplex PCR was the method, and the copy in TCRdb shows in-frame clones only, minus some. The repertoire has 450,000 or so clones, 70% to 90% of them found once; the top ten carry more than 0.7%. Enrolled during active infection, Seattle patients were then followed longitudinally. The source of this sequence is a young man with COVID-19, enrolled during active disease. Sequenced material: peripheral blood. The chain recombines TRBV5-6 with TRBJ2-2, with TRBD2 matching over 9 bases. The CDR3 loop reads CASSLVSVAGVVTGELFF. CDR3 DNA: TGTGCCAGCAGCTTGGTTTCGGTAGCGGGAGTGGTCACCGGGGAGCTGTTTTTT.